This TCR beta chain originates from a study of blood T cell repertoires in COVID-19 (dated by TCRdb to between 2020 and 2021). Study-level background: Samples from collaborators originated in the United States, Italy and Spain and spanned both the acute and convalescent phases of COVID-19. The material from the prospective study consisted of cDNA or gDNA derived from T cells, B-cell-depleted T cells, or PBMCs. The dataset comprised deeply sampled blood TCRbeta repertoires from subjects exposed to, actively infected with, or recovered from COVID-19. The repertoires were released in a freely available public database intended as a resource for research on the immune response to SARS-CoV-2. The samples were drawn from two sources: the first 160 participants of the ongoing ImmuneRACE study, and 1,254 subjects contributed by 6 global collaborators. The sample metadata nearly always contained a de-identified subject ID, COVID-19 status, age in years and sex. HLA class I and class II types, where available, came from metadata supplied by the sample provider rather than from assay-based typing.

CDR3 length: 14 amino acids, cysteine to phenylalanine. Only the CDR3 region is kept as DNA, spanning 42 bases read in frame from base 1. The germline V gene provides CDR1 SNHLY and CDR2 FYNNEI. V is clipped by 5 bases and J by 5 bases, and the sequence between their germline boundaries is 15 bases long. What the research found in general, with its limitations: Clinical and demographic metadata were provided uncurated, with the amount varying by source and participant.

In the prospective study, participants were roughly 18 to 89 years old, resided in 25 or so geographic areas of the United States, and were enrolled through a virtual design. In the prospective study, cohorts were assigned on the basis of participant-reported clinical history obtained from a screening survey and a study questionnaire. Exposed participants had been in contact, within 2 weeks of entering the study, with a person who had a PCR-confirmed or clinician-diagnosed case of COVID-19. Mobile phlebotomists in the prospective study collected whole blood, serum and a nasopharyngeal or oropharyngeal swab from every participant. Prospective study participants could optionally give additional blood draws and questionnaires over an approximately two-month period. Blood samples from the prospective study were shipped frozen or at room temperature prior to DNA extraction. This clone was found once. Its binding antigen is unknown. Nothing much larger sits one base from this clone, and base qualities are not available.

TCRbeta CDR3 regions were amplified from genomic DNA by means of the immunoSEQ Assay, a bias-controlled multiplex PCR. Per the authors' processing: The number of nucleated cells in each sample was estimated by amplification of reference gene primers within the assay. To quantify the absolute abundance of each unique TCRbeta CDR3 rearrangement, sequence reads were collapsed and filtered. For each sample, productive Simpson clonality was calculated as the square root of Simpson's diversity index over productive rearrangements. In TCRdb, the immuneACCESS table is reduced to in-frame sequences with V and J assigned. These tables do not hold every clone; where another copy was compared, an unresolved V gene accounts for under half, and the others remain unexplained. The DNA was the basis for D and trimming; V, J and clone size are from that table. The sample table holds about 260,000 clones, of which more than 85% were seen once. In total, the top ten clones hold about 3% of the sample.

This sequence originates from a man aged 35 to 55 who had been exposed to COVID-19. The material sequenced was PBMCs or T cells enriched from blood (not recorded which). The chain uses TRBV2 and TRBJ1-1; the D gene identity is not certain. CDR3 reads: CASSPVGDGTEAFF. The DNA is TGTGCCAGCAGTCCAGTAGGAGACGGGACTGAAGCTTTCTTT.